This T cell receptor beta chain was recovered during a study of identical twins. In TCRdb, the 5' RACE reads were re-called with MiXCR into one record per CDR3 protein. The sample holds approximately 890,000 distinct CDR3 sequences, 10% to 15% seen once. The V gene's germline CDR1 is SQVTM and CDR2 ANQGSEA. The CDR3 has 15 amino acids. V was pared by 8 bases and J by 0 bases, with 18 bases between. The sample was also reused in another study, on yellow fever vaccine responses in identical twins.

The J gene is TRBJ2-3, the V gene TRBV29-1, with D possibly being TRBD1 (7 bases). This clonotype was obtained from a young woman in good health. The sequencing input was PBMCs. The CDR3 loop is CSTRQGGTSTDTQYF. Here the CDR3 DNA reads TGCAGCACCCGACAGGGAGGAACTAGCACAGATACGCAGTATTTT.